One sample yielded the 29 T cell receptor beta chains listed below, sequenced in a study of blood T cell repertoires in COVID-19. Here immunoSEQ multiplex PCR was the method, and the copy in TCRdb shows in-frame clones only, minus some. The repertoire holds about 170,000 clones, around nine tenths seen once, with approximately 3.3% in the top ten. Input material: peripheral blood. All receptors derive from a man younger than 35 with active or convalescent COVID-19.

V gene TRBV6-1 combines with J gene TRBJ2-5, with 8 nucleotides matching TRBD1. V lost 2 bases to trimming and J lost 0 bases; unmatched junction nucleotides: 2. The CDR3 length is 15 residues. Germline V gene lookup returns CDR1 MNHNS and CDR2 SASEGT. The CDR3 sequence is CASSERDRYQETQYF. The CDR3 DNA is TGTGCCAGCAGTGAACGGGACAGGTACCAAGAGACCCAGTACTTC.

Turning to this clone: Relative to the germline gene, one junction end is altered; a read error may explain this. The V call is TRBV7-7, the J call TRBJ2-5, with D maybe TRBD1 (6 bases). CDR3 size: 15 residues. The V gene's germline CDR1 is SSHAT and CDR2 FNYEAQ (reference sequence). Here the CDR3 reads CASSLILQGQETQYF. As DNA, the CDR3 is TGTGCTAGCAGCTTGATTCTACAGGGCCAAGAGACCCAGTACTTC.

The rearrangement uses TRBV4-1 and TRBJ2-2, with 10 bases identical to TRBD1. From germline, CDR1 is MGHRA and CDR2 YSYEKL. The CDR3 runs to 15 residues. Unmatched junction bases numbered 2, after V lost 1 base and J lost 6 bases. CDR3 coding DNA: TGCGCCAGCAGCCAAGGTGGGACAGGGGCCGGGGAGCTGTTTTTT. Amino acid sequence: CASSQGGTGAGELFF.

This chain uses TRBV11-3 with TRBJ1-2; D is possibly TRBD1 (6 bases). Germline loops: CDR1 SGHNT, CDR2 YENEEA. The CDR3 is 13 amino acids. Trimming cost V 3 bases and J 3 bases, with 8 bases left between them. CDR3 protein: CASSFSGDYGYTF. CDR3 in DNA: TGTGCCAGCAGCTTTTCAGGGGACTATGGCTACACCTTC.

The rearrangement uses TRBV5-6 and TRBJ1-2; 10 nucleotides match TRBD1. Germline lookup yields CDR1 SGHDT and CDR2 YYEEEE. The CDR3 runs to 17 residues. V trimming: 0 bases; J trimming: 1 base; junction bases outside the gene matches: 6. CDR3 nucleotide sequence: TGTGCCAGCAGCTTGGTAGGTGGGACAGGGGATAACTATGGCTACACCTTC. As protein: CASSLVGGTGDNYGYTF.

To note about this clone: The same CDR3 arises from other DNA sequences in this sample as well. V usage is TRBV27 and J usage is TRBJ2-7; 10 bases line up with TRBD2. Germline V lookup: CDR1 MNHEY, CDR2 SMNVEV (reference sequence). V gave up 10 bases and J gave up 0 bases; unmatched junction bases: 12. There are 16 residues in the CDR3. The CDR3 sequence is CATPKRTSGNSYEQYF. The CDR3 coding sequence is TGTGCCACCCCAAAGAGGACTAGCGGAAACTCCTACGAGCAGTACTTC.

In this sample, this clone turned up a few times. The rearrangement joins TRBV18 to TRBJ1-2; possible D gene TRBD1, 5 bases. This CDR3 comprises 16 residues. CDR1 and CDR2 (germline): KGHSH, LQKENI. The V end lost 3 bases, the J end lost 0 bases, and 14 bases lay between the germline ends. DNA for the CDR3: TGTGCCAGCTCACCGGAGTATCAGGGATCTAACTATGGCTACACCTTC. Its protein product is CASSPEYQGSNYGYTF.

V and J are TRBV7-9 and TRBJ1-2; tentative D call: TRBD1 (6 bases). The CDR3 spans 12 residues. The V and J ends lost 5 bases and 4 bases respectively, with 8 bases between them. Germline CDR1 reads SEHNR; CDR2 reads FQNEAQ (reference sequence). CDR3 loop: CASSGQIYGYTF. CDR3 sequence (DNA): TGTGCCAGCAGCGGACAGATCTATGGCTACACCTTC. Variable domain in full (rest from reference TRBV7-9 and TRBJ1-2): DTGVSQNPRHKITKRGQNVTFRCDPISEHNRLYWYRQTLGQGPEFLTYFQNEAQLEKSRLLSDRFSAERPKGSFSTLEIQRTEQGDSAMYLCASSGQIYGYTFGSGTRLTVV.

V usage is TRBV4-1 and J usage is TRBJ2-1; D ambiguous. The germline V gene has CDR1 MGHRA and CDR2 YSYEKL. The V end lost 0 bases, the J end lost 3 bases, and 12 bases lay between the germline ends. CDR3 length: 16 residues. The CDR3 spells CASSQESHPRYNEQFF. Here the CDR3 DNA reads TGCGCCAGCAGCCAAGAAAGCCATCCCCGCTACAATGAGCAGTTCTTC.

This clone was counted only a few times. The chain joins TRBV15 to TRBJ2-3, with TRBD2 matching 8 bases. J lost 0 bases, V lost 0 bases, and 2 bases had no gene match. Germline CDR1 is LNHNV and CDR2 is YYDKDF (reference sequence). The CDR3 runs to 16 residues. The CDR3 loop is CATSRELAASTDTQYF. The CDR3 nucleotides are TGTGCCACCAGCAGAGAACTAGCGGCTAGCACAGATACGCAGTATTTT.

The rearrangement joins TRBV5-1 to TRBJ2-4, with D possibly being TRBD1 (6 bases). This CDR3 comprises 15 residues. The germline V and J ends were trimmed by 4 bases and 5 bases, with 16 bases remaining between them. Germline V gene data show CDR1 as SGHRS and CDR2 as YFSETQ. CDR3 DNA: TGCGCCAGCAGCATAGGACAGCCGGGCCAAAACATTCAGTACTTC. It is translated as CASSIGQPGQNIQYF.

This clone was counted once. The gene calls are TRBV11-3 and TRBJ2-7, with D maybe TRBD2 (5 bases). The CDR3 length is 16 residues. The V gene lost 5 bases and the J gene lost 0 bases, with 17 bases spanning the gap. Germline V gene lookup returns CDR1 SGHNT and CDR2 YENEEA. The CDR3 protein is CASSLTGSTSSYEQYF. The CDR3 nucleotides read TGTGCCAGCAGCCTAACGGGGTCCACAAGCTCCTACGAGCAGTACTTC. Based on the CDR3 plus reference TRBV11-3 and TRBJ2-7, the full variable domain is EAGVVQSPRYKIIEKKQPVAFWCNPISGHNTLYWYLQNLGQGPELLIRYENEEAVDDSQLPKDRFSAERLKGVDSTLKIQPAELGDSAVYLCASSLTGSTSSYEQYFGPGTRLTVT.

The CDR3 DNA sequence: TGTGCCAGCAGTCCGGAGATGAACACTGAAGCTTTCTTT. This gives the protein CASSPEMNTEAFF. The chain couples TRBV2 to TRBJ1-1; D not resolved. V was cut by 5 bases and J by 0 bases, with 7 bases left in between. The CDR3 covers 13 residues. CDR1 SNHLY and CDR2 FYNNEI come from the germline V gene.

The V gene is TRBV6-2 or TRBV6-3, the J gene TRBJ2-5, with 12 bases lining up with TRBD2. The germline gives CDR1 MNHEY, CDR2 SVGEGT. The V and J ends lost 2 bases and 4 bases, in that order; junction bases with no gene match: 5. CDR3 length: 16 residues. CDR3 bases: TGTGCCAGCAGTTACCGGCTAGCGGGAGGGGTAGAGACCCAGTACTTC. Residues: CASSYRLAGGVETQYF.

This rearrangement joins TRBV5-4 to TRBJ1-5; D remains unclear. Germline V lookup: CDR1 SGHNT, CDR2 YYREEE (reference sequence). This CDR3 is built from 14 residues. Trimming took off 0 bases at V and 3 bases at J, with 7 bases between the two ends. The CDR3 coding sequence is TGTGCCAGCAGCTTGGCCGGTCACAATCAGCCCCAGCATTTT. It is translated as CASSLAGHNQPQHF.

This sequence joins TRBV7-2 and TRBJ1-2, with no clear D. Germline V gene sequence: CDR1 SGHTA, CDR2 FQGNSA. This CDR3 spans 12 amino acids. V was shortened by 8 bases and J by 4 bases, with 11 bases between the two germline ends. The CDR3 reads CASSGLGYGYTF. The CDR3 DNA follows: TGTGCCAGCTCGGGTTTGGGCTATGGCTACACCTTC.

The chain is built from TRBV12-5 and TRBJ1-2, with unresolved D. The CDR3 has 13 amino acids. V was clipped by 3 bases and J by 5 bases, with 10 bases between them. Germline V gene lookup returns CDR1 LGHNT and CDR2 FRNRAP. CDR3 sequence (DNA): TGTGCTAGTGGTTTTTTAGTCGGGTATGGCTACACCTTC. The encoded protein is CASGFLVGYGYTF. The full variable domain, rest sourced from reference TRBV12-5 and TRBJ1-2, is DARVTQTPRHKVTEMGQEVTMRCQPILGHNTVFWYRQTMMQGLELLAYFRNRAPLDDSGMPKDRFSAEMPDATLATLKIQPSEPRDSAVYFCASGFLVGYGYTFGSGTRLTVV.

This clone has a handful of counts. This rearrangement joins TRBV2 to TRBJ1-2; unclear D gene. The CDR3 loop spans 14 amino acids. V shed 3 bases and J shed 1 base, with 9 bases lying between them. The germline V gene encodes CDR1 SNHLY and CDR2 FYNNEI. Written as DNA, the CDR3 is TGTGCCAGCAGTGATATGCAGATTAACTATGGCTACACCTTC. Translation: CASSDMQINYGYTF.

The rearrangement links TRBV7-2 to TRBJ2-1, with 13 bases fitting TRBD2. The junction had 4 bases not matched to a gene; V was cut back by 2 bases and J by 6 bases. This CDR3 has 16 residues. Germline V gives CDR1 SGHTA, CDR2 FQGNSA. The CDR3 DNA reads TGTGCCAGCAGCTTACCGACTAGCGGGGGGACCAATGAGCAGTTCTTC. It specifies CASSLPTSGGTNEQFF. The variable domain in full, completed from reference TRBV7-2 and TRBJ2-1, reads GAGVSQSPSNKVTEKGKDVELRCDPISGHTALYWYRQSLGQGLEFLIYFQGNSAPDKSGLPSDRFSAERTGGSVSTLTIQRTQQEDSAVYLCASSLPTSGGTNEQFFGPGTRLTVL.

The rearrangement joins TRBV10-3 to TRBJ1-2, with a tentative D call TRBD1 (5 bases). Germline V CDR1 and CDR2: ENHRY, SYGVKD. Trimming shortened V by 0 bases and J by 2 bases, and 10 bases separated the two germline ends. The CDR3 length is 15 residues. The CDR3 sequence: CAISESRDSNYGYTF. CDR3 nucleotides: TGTGCCATCAGTGAGTCGAGGGACTCAAACTATGGCTACACCTTC.

The chain recombines TRBV6-2 or TRBV6-3 with TRBJ1-5; D might be TRBD1 (5 bases). Germline CDR1 and CDR2: MNHEY and SVGEGT. Trimming pared 2 bases from V and 6 bases from J, leaving 11 bases between. The CDR3 runs 14 residues. The CDR3: CASSYGGDGQPQHF. CDR3 bases: TGTGCCAGCAGTTACGGAGGGGACGGTCAGCCCCAGCATTTT.

This clone was detected only a few times. The CDR3 nucleotides are TGTGCCAGCAGCGACAGGAGAAACCTCTCTGGAAACACCATATATTTT. The encoded protein is CASSDRRNLSGNTIYF. The rearrangement joins TRBV7-8 to TRBJ1-3; D might be TRBD1 (6 bases). Looked up from germline, CDR1 is SGHVS and CDR2 is FQNEAQ. Trimming left V 5 bases short and J 0 bases short, with 14 bases between. The CDR3 loop spans 16 amino acids.

J is TRBJ2-7 and V is TRBV5-8; possible D gene TRBD2, 7 bases. Between the trimmed V and J ends, which lost 4 bases and 2 bases, there was a span of 16 bases. CDR3 length: 15 amino acids. Germline V CDR1 and CDR2: SGHTS, YDEGEE. The CDR3 is CASSPLGGAAYEQYF. The CDR3 coding sequence is TGTGCCAGCAGCCCCCTAGGGGGGGCGGCCTACGAGCAGTACTTC.

The count of this clone is one. J is TRBJ2-3 and V is TRBV5-1; D not resolved. This CDR3 contains 11 residues. Looked up from germline, CDR1 is SGHRS and CDR2 is YFSETQ. Deletions cut 5 bases from V and 4 bases from J, with 5 bases between. The CDR3 loop is CASSVADTQYF. In DNA, the CDR3 is TGCGCCAGCAGTGTAGCAGATACGCAGTATTTT.

The chain employs TRBV7-2 and TRBJ2-2; no reliable D call. CDR3 length equals 17 residues. With 7 bases removed from V and 1 base from J, the gap between germline ends came to 19 bases. From germline, CDR1 is SGHTA and CDR2 FQGNSA. In DNA, the CDR3 is TGTGCCAGCACCCTTAGTCCCGCCTCGGGGAACACCGGGGAGCTGTTTTTT. It is translated as CASTLSPASGNTGELFF.

The V and J genes are TRBV5-6 and TRBJ1-5; no definite D call. The CDR3 contains 12 residues. The V and J ends lost 2 bases and 3 bases respectively, with 3 bases between them. CDR1 is SGHDT and CDR2 is YYEEEE in the germline V gene. The CDR3 region has the DNA TGTGCCAGCAGCTTCCACAATCAGCCCCAGCATTTT. Its protein product is CASSFHNQPQHF.

The chain is built from TRBV27 and TRBJ2-5; 8 bases match TRBD2. The CDR3 is 13 amino acids. The J segment lost 7 bases and the V segment lost 3 bases, leaving 4 bases of the junction unmatched. Germline lookup yields CDR1 MNHEY and CDR2 SMNVEV (reference sequence). CDR3 sequence (DNA): TGTGCCAGCAGTTTTTCGGGGGGGCGGACCCAGTACTTC. It is translated as CASSFSGGRTQYF.

The chain employs TRBV4-3 and TRBJ2-7; 8 positions agree with TRBD2. The CDR3 consists of 16 residues. CDR1 and CDR2 from the germline V gene are LGHNA and YSLEER. V shed 4 bases and J 5 bases; nucleotides not matched to a gene: 13. The CDR3 sequence: CASSPGGPARSHEQYF. The CDR3 coding sequence is TGCGCCAGCAGCCCGGGGGGGCCCGCTCGGTCCCACGAGCAGTACTTC.

J is TRBJ2-7 and V is TRBV13; perhaps TRBD2 as D (5 bases). V lost 5 bases, J lost 0 bases, and 11 bases lay in between. Germline-derived CDR1 and CDR2 are PRHDT and FYEKMQ (reference sequence). The CDR3 is 14 amino acids. CDR3 nucleotide sequence: TGTGCCAGCAGCCAGGACTTCTCCTCCTACGAGCAGTACTTC. Translated, it gives CASSQDFSSYEQYF.